This is a list of T cell receptor beta chains from one sample in a study of siplizumab effects on memory and regulatory T cells. Profiled with immunoSEQ multiplex PCR; TCRdb holds only in-frame clones, not every one. The profile covers 94,000 or so clones, with around 97% appearing a single time and 0.031% taken by the ten largest. Sequenced input: naive CD4+ T cells sorted from blood. These receptors were taken from a human donor in good health. CDR3s include the opening cysteine and the closing phenylalanine or tryptophan. A D gene is named only where the DNA matches it firmly. The size field is filled for only some rows; it gives once, few, many or a size class.

TRBJ1-5	TRBD1	TRBV19	.	CASSIGDRPSQPQHF	TGTGCCAGTAGTATAGGGGACAGGCCCAGTCAGCCCCAGCATTTT
TRBJ2-5	TRBD2	TRBV5-1	.	CASSLISGEGETQYF	TGCGCCAGCAGCTTGATTAGCGGGGAGGGGGAGACCCAGTACTTC
TRBJ1-4	.	TRBV5-4	.	CASSFRGESINEKLFF	TGTGCCAGCAGCTTTCGGGGGGAAAGTATTAATGAAAAACTGTTTTTT
TRBJ2-6	.	TRBV7-2	.	CASSLGPGANVLTF	TGTGCCAGCAGCTTAGGGCCTGGGGCCAACGTCCTGACTTTC
TRBJ2-3	TRBD2	TRBV6-4	.	CASSDRGGGFPDTQYF	TGTGCCAGCAGTGACCGCGGCGGGGGGTTCCCAGATACGCAGTATTTT
TRBJ2-7	TRBD2	TRBV4-3	.	CASSQGSSGDPYEQYF	TGCGCCAGCAGCCAAGGAAGTAGCGGGGACCCCTACGAGCAGTACTTC
TRBJ1-1	.	TRBV25-1	.	CASSPTGVSGAFF	TGTGCCAGCAGTCCGACCGGTGTTTCTGGAGCTTTCTTT
TRBJ1-5	.	TRBV28	.	CASREGAYNQPQHF	TGTGCCAGCAGAGAAGGGGCCTACAATCAGCCCCAGCATTTT
TRBJ2-5	TRBD1	TRBV19	.	CASSSTYRDRGQETQYF	TGTGCCAGTAGTAGCACCTACCGGGACAGGGGTCAAGAGACCCAGTACTTC
TRBJ2-7	TRBD1	TRBV15	.	CATSRDQLLRGHEQYF	TGTGCCACCAGCAGAGATCAGCTTCTAAGGGGGCACGAGCAGTACTTC
TRBJ1-2	TRBD1	TRBV28	once	CASSVGQGTYGYTF	TGTGCCAGCAGCGTGGGACAGGGGACCTATGGCTACACCTTC
TRBJ2-7	TRBD1	TRBV6-5	.	CASSIGQGAYEQYF	TGTGCCAGCAGCATAGGACAGGGGGCCTACGAGCAGTACTTC
TRBJ1-2	.	TRBV7-9	.	CASSLLFRVGGYTF	TGTGCCAGCAGCTTACTCTTCAGGGTCGGAGGCTACACCTTC
TRBJ1-5	.	TRBV5-6	.	CASSWVRQGNQPQHF	TGTGCCAGCAGCTGGGTACGACAGGGCAATCAGCCCCAGCATTTT
TRBJ1-2	.	TRBV29-1	.	CSVELGSGGYTF	TGCAGCGTTGAGTTGGGGTCGGGGGGCTACACCTTC
TRBJ2-3	.	TRBV11-3	.	CASSLGQGTDTQYF	TGTGCCAGCAGCTTAGGTCAGGGCACAGATACGCAGTATTTT
TRBJ1-2	.	TRBV6-5	.	CASSYGRKGYTF	TGTGCCAGCAGTTACGGGCGGAAGGGCTACACCTTC
TRBJ2-7	.	TRBV10-3	.	CAIRGNEEQYF	TGTGCCATCCGCGGGAATGAGGAGCAGTACTTC
TRBJ1-5	TRBD1	TRBV4-1	.	CASSQSGTGLWNQPQHF	TGCGCCAGCAGCCAGTCCGGGACAGGCCTTTGGAATCAGCCCCAGCATTTT
TRBJ1-2	.	TRBV7-9	.	CASSLTANYGYTF	TGTGCCAGCAGCTTAACAGCTAACTATGGCTACACCTTC
TRBJ2-2	.	TRBV10-1	.	CASSEGTGELFF	TGCGCCAGCAGTGAAGGCACCGGGGAGCTGTTTTTT
TRBJ1-5	.	TRBV6-1	.	CASSENPGVAQPQHF	TGTGCCAGCAGTGAAAACCCAGGGGTTGCACAGCCCCAGCATTTT
TRBJ2-3	TRBD2	TRBV11-2	.	CASSPGGDTQYF	TGTGCCAGCAGCCCGGGAGGGGATACGCAGTATTTT
TRBJ1-2	.	TRBV21-1	.	CASSTKQPGQGATWYGYTF	TGTGCCAGCAGCACCAAACAACCGGGACAGGGGGCGACTTGGTATGGCTACACCTTC
TRBJ1-6	TRBD1	TRBV7-9	few	CASSQRTGSVASPLHF	TGTGCCAGCAGCCAAAGGACAGGGAGCGTGGCTTCACCCCTCCACTTT
TRBJ1-1	.	TRBV7-9	once	CASSPPLSRNGSTEAFF	TGTGCCAGCAGCCCCCCCCTCTCCAGGAACGGGTCCACTGAAGCTTTCTTT
TRBJ1-3	TRBD1	TRBV7-9	.	CASGQGGGSGNTIYF	TGTGCCAGCGGACAGGGAGGGGGCTCTGGAAACACCATATATTTT
TRBJ2-7	.	TRBV5-1	.	CASSLGREYEQYF	TGCGCCAGCAGCTTGGGCAGGGAGTACGAGCAGTACTTC